This T cell receptor beta chain was found in a study of blood T cell repertoires in COVID-19. Sequenced by immunoSEQ multiplex PCR; TCRdb stores in-frame clones only, minus some. Altogether roughly 200,000 clones are present, about 91% being singletons, with the ten largest covering 10%. From germline, CDR1 is MNHEY and CDR2 SMNVEV (reference sequence). Trimming stripped 6 bases from V and 2 bases from J, with 17 bases between. The CDR3 covers 16 residues. Residents of approximately 25 US areas, aged roughly 18 to 89 years, made up the participants. The chain couples TRBV27 to TRBJ1-3, with D possibly matching TRBD1 (6 bases). The sequence came from a man aged 18 to 29 with acute COVID-19. Sequenced material: PBMCs or T cells enriched from blood (not recorded which). This CDR3 reads CASSRDTPGPGNTIYF. The CDR3 bases are TGTGCCAGCAGCCGGGACACCCCGGGTCCTGGAAACACCATATATTTT.